Listed below are T cell receptor beta chains from one sample, sequenced in a study of cytomegalovirus exposure and HLA in healthy donors. The method was immunoSEQ multiplex PCR; TCRdb's version includes in-frame clones alone and lacks a portion of them. The data contain roughly 200,000 clones, around 73% of them singletons. The specimen sequenced was PBMCs. The receptor source for this set is a woman between 25 and 40 years old in good health and CMV-seronegative. CDR3s include the opening cysteine and the closing phenylalanine or tryptophan. D genes are given only for firm matches. Some rows have no size entry. The others give once, few or many, or a class for an expanded clone.

CDR3 protein	CDR3 DNA	D gene	clone size	V gene	J gene
CASKTSLGSYEQYF	TGCGCCAGTAAGACTAGCTTAGGGTCTTACGAGCAGTACTTC	TRBD2	-	TRBV4-1	TRBJ2-7
CASSLENTGWTNYGYTF	TGTGCCAGCAGCTTAGAGAATACAGGGTGGACTAACTATGGCTACACCTTC	-	few	TRBV11-2	TRBJ1-2
CASKDAQGRYGYTF	TGTGCCAGCAAAGACGCGCAGGGCCGCTATGGCTACACCTTC	-	few	TRBV28	TRBJ1-2
CAWRFPGSIFTEAFF	TGTGCCTGGAGGTTTCCAGGCTCTATATTCACTGAAGCTTTCTTT	-	-	TRBV30	TRBJ1-1
CATSSTRGFQPQHF	TGTGCCACCAGCAGCACCAGGGGGTTTCAGCCCCAGCATTTT	TRBD1	-	TRBV15	TRBJ1-5
CASSRRGGAKNIQYF	TGTGCCAGCAGCCGGCGAGGAGGGGCCAAAAACATTCAGTACTTC	-	-	TRBV6-5	TRBJ2-4
CSVGQVNQPQHF	TGCAGCGTTGGGCAGGTCAATCAGCCCCAGCATTTT	-	-	TRBV29-1	TRBJ1-5
CASRRTGTTEAFF	TGTGCCAGCAGGCGTACAGGGACCACTGAAGCTTTCTTT	-	-	TRBV27	TRBJ1-1
CASSFSPLVLSYEQYF	TGTGCCAGCAGCTTTAGCCCACTAGTCCTCTCCTACGAGCAGTACTTC	-	few	TRBV4-2	TRBJ2-7
CASSLGSTDTQYF	TGCGCCAGCAGCCTCGGGAGCACAGATACGCAGTATTTT	-	-	TRBV4-1	TRBJ2-3
CASSPAGGQHNEQFF	TGTGCCAGCAGCCCCGCGGGGGGGCAGCACAATGAGCAGTTCTTC	TRBD2	-	TRBV9	TRBJ2-1